These 24 T cell receptor beta chains were all obtained from the same sample, sequenced in a study of cytomegalovirus exposure and HLA in healthy donors. The primer mix had 60 Vbeta and 13 Jbeta primers. The repertoire was sequenced with immunoSEQ multiplex PCR; TCRdb's copy has only in-frame clones and lacks some. The sample lists about 150,000 clones, approximately 85% seen once, with more than 4% in the top ten. The sequencing sample was made of PBMCs. The receptors derive from a girl between 5 and 17 years old in good health and CMV-seropositive.

CDR3 nucleotide sequence: TGTGCCAGTACCCTAGCGGGGGCTTCCTACAATGAGCAGTTCTTC. Protein product: CASTLAGASYNEQFF. The chain recombines TRBV19 with TRBJ2-1; 10 nucleotides line up with TRBD2. J was trimmed by 1 base and V by 7 bases; bases with no gene match: 4. This CDR3 comprises 15 residues. Germline loops: CDR1 LNHDA, CDR2 SQIVND (reference sequence).

This clone was counted a few times. The CDR3 spells CASSRYRGRKTEAFF. In nucleotides, the CDR3 is TGTGCCAGCAGTAGGTACAGGGGTAGAAAAACTGAAGCTTTCTTT. The V call is TRBV2, the J call TRBJ1-1; 7 bases fit TRBD1. Germline assignment: CDR1 SNHLY and CDR2 FYNNEI. V lost 5 bases to trimming and J lost 5 bases; unmatched junction nucleotides: 11. CDR3 length: 15 amino acids. The whole variable domain, filled in from reference TRBV2 and TRBJ1-1, reads EPEVTQTPSHQVTQMGQEVILRCVPISNHLYFYWYRQILGQKVEFLVSFYNNEISEKSEIFDDQFSVERPDGSNFTLKIRSTKLEDSAMYFCASSRYRGRKTEAFFGQGTRLTVV.

The chain joins TRBV7-9 to TRBJ2-7; TRBD1 aligns across 8 bases. The CDR3 runs to 12 residues. Trimming removed 8 bases from V and 5 bases from J; junction bases left unmatched: 5. Germline V CDR1 and CDR2: SEHNR, FQNEAQ (reference sequence). The CDR3 DNA is TGTGCCAGCCATAACAGGGGGAACGAGCAGTACTTC. This sequence encodes CASHNRGNEQYF.

The J gene is TRBJ1-5, the V gene TRBV5-1; tentative D call: TRBD1 (5 bases). V was pared by 0 bases and J by 10 bases, with 20 bases between. Germline assignment: CDR1 SGHRS and CDR2 YFSETQ. The CDR3 contains 16 residues. The CDR3 DNA sequence: TGCGCCAGCAGCTTGGAACTCGGCAGGGTGACTGGACCCCAGCATTTT. Amino acids: CASSLELGRVTGPQHF.

The count of this clone is one. V gene TRBV9 combines with J gene TRBJ1-6; D is undetermined. The CDR3 spans 16 residues. Trimming cost V 4 bases and J 0 bases, with 11 bases left between them. In germline, CDR1 is SGDLS, CDR2 YYNGEE. The CDR3: CASSPSGSSYNSPLHF. CDR3 sequence (DNA): TGTGCCAGCAGCCCCAGCGGAAGCTCCTATAATTCACCCCTCCACTTT.

The gene calls are TRBV27 and TRBJ2-5; the D gene is possibly TRBD1 (6 bases). V lost 7 bases and J 7 bases, leaving 19 bases between the germline ends. The V gene's germline CDR1 is MNHEY and CDR2 SMNVEV (reference sequence). This CDR3 is built from 14 residues. CDR3 sequence: CASTPRTAPWTQYF. The CDR3 DNA reads TGTGCCAGCACCCCGAGGACAGCCCCGTGGACCCAGTACTTC.

The chain is built from TRBV7-8 and TRBJ1-1; D remains unclear. V dropped 5 bases and J dropped 1 base, with 11 bases sitting between them. This CDR3 contains 14 residues. Per germline, CDR1 SGHVS and CDR2 FQNEAQ. The CDR3 nucleotides read TGTGCCAGCAGCCGAGCTCACGGGAACACTGAAGCTTTCTTT. Translated, it gives CASSRAHGNTEAFF.

This clone has only one observation. The chain couples TRBV18 to TRBJ1-2; 7 bases agree with TRBD1. The CDR3 length is 13 residues. In germline, CDR1 is KGHSH, CDR2 LQKENI. Unmatched junction bases numbered 6, after V lost 3 bases and J lost 8 bases. For the CDR3, the DNA is TGTGCCAGCTCACCTATAACAGGGGACGGCTACACCTTC. Translating gives CASSPITGDGYTF.

V is TRBV2 and J is TRBJ1-1, with TRBD1 identical over 7 bases. CDR1 and CDR2 from the germline V gene are SNHLY and FYNNEI. V lost 8 bases, J lost 4 bases, and 7 bases stayed unmatched. The CDR3 spans 13 residues. Here the CDR3 DNA reads TGTGCCAGCTCTTTTAACAGGGGCACTGAAGCTTTCTTT. This translates into CASSFNRGTEAFF.

The chain uses TRBV9 and TRBJ2-7; 9 bases are shared with TRBD1. V lost 1 base to trimming and J lost 5 bases; unmatched junction nucleotides: 13. CDR3 length equals 17 residues. CDR1 is SGDLS and CDR2 is YYNGEE in the germline V gene. CDR3 loop: CASSVNPAGTGQDEQYF. CDR3 coding DNA: TGTGCCAGCAGCGTAAACCCCGCGGGGACAGGGCAGGACGAGCAGTACTTC. The full variable domain, in which reference TRBV9 and TRBJ2-7 provide the parts outside the CDR3, is DSGVTQTPKHLITATGQRVTLRCSPRSGDLSVYWYQQSLDQGLQFLIQYYNGEERAKGNILERFSAQQFPDLHSELNLSSLELGDSALYFCASSVNPAGTGQDEQYFGPGTRLTVT.

The genes are TRBV4-1 and TRBJ2-5; TRBD2 matches 9 bases. The CDR3 is made up of 16 amino acids. V lost 4 bases to trimming and J lost 1 base; unmatched junction nucleotides: 7. Germline V gene data show CDR1 as MGHRA and CDR2 as YSYEKL. CDR3 protein: CASSPIAGALQETQYF. The CDR3, as DNA: TGCGCCAGCAGCCCTATAGCGGGGGCTCTCCAAGAGACCCAGTACTTC.

The chain has TRBV27 and TRBJ1-5; D is undetermined. The CDR3 extends over 18 amino acids. Germline-derived CDR1 and CDR2 are MNHEY and SMNVEV (reference sequence). Trimming took 3 bases from V and 2 from J, leaving 20 bases between them. CDR3 DNA sequence: TGTGCCAGCAGTTTTCGGGGTTTTAGAGAGGACGGCAATCAGCCCCAGCATTTT. This gives the protein CASSFRGFREDGNQPQHF.

The chain carries TRBV28 and TRBJ2-5, with 7 positions matching TRBD1. V lost 8 bases and J lost 5; bases outside the gene matches: 11. The length of the CDR3 is 14 residues. CDR1 is MDHEN, CDR2 SYDVKM, per germline. CDR3 region: CASDLTGEGETQYF. CDR3 bases: TGTGCCAGCGACCTAACAGGGGAAGGGGAGACCCAGTACTTC.

The chain recombines TRBV5-6 with TRBJ2-5; D is possibly TRBD1 (5 bases). This CDR3 has 15 residues. Germline-derived CDR1 and CDR2 are SGHDT and YYEEEE. V was cut by 4 bases and J by 2 bases, with 15 bases left in between. The DNA for the CDR3 is TGTGCCAGCAGCCTACGACAGACCCTACAAGAGACCCAGTACTTC. Protein product: CASSLRQTLQETQYF.

This chain uses TRBV19 with TRBJ1-6; D is possibly TRBD1 (6 bases). V dropped 6 bases and J dropped 7 bases, with 22 bases sitting between them. Germline V gives CDR1 LNHDA, CDR2 SQIVND (reference sequence). This CDR3 comprises 17 residues. The CDR3 coding sequence is TGTGCCAGTAGAGATCTAATGTTTGGACAGTTGAATTCACCCCTCCACTTT. The encoded protein is CASRDLMFGQLNSPLHF.

CDR3 nucleotide sequence: TGCAGCGTTGACCTGGAGATGGAGAAAGAGACCCAGTACTTC. Its translation: CSVDLEMEKETQYF. The chain joins TRBV29-1 to TRBJ2-5; no firm D call. V shed 3 bases and J shed 3 bases, with 14 bases lying between them. Germline-derived CDR1 and CDR2 are SQVTM and ANQGSEA. CDR3 size: 14 residues.

V is TRBV5-5 and J is TRBJ2-1, with a possible D match to TRBD2 (6 bases). Germline values: CDR1 SGHKS, CDR2 YYEKEE (reference sequence). The germline V and J ends were trimmed by 0 bases and 2 bases, with 9 bases remaining between them. The CDR3 has 15 amino acids. The CDR3 nucleotides read TGTGCCAGCAGCTTGGCGGAGGGTCCCTACAATGAGCAGTTCTTC. This translates into CASSLAEGPYNEQFF.

The chain is built from TRBV5-4 and TRBJ1-1; TRBD1 matches at 7 bases. CDR1 and CDR2 (germline): SGHNT, YYREEE (reference sequence). Losses at the gene ends were 3 bases for V and 4 bases for J; bases not matched to a gene: 3. The CDR3 has 13 residues. The CDR3 sequence: CASSSQGGTEAFF. The CDR3 DNA is TGTGCCAGCAGCTCCCAGGGGGGCACTGAAGCTTTCTTT.

This chain connects TRBV14 to TRBJ2-1, with D unresolved. Trimming left V 1 base short and J 5 bases short, with 6 bases between. Germline V gene sequence: CDR1 SGHDN, CDR2 FVKESK. CDR3 size: 13 residues. CDR3: CASSQGQHNEQFF. In DNA form, the CDR3 reads TGTGCCAGCAGCCAAGGGCAACACAATGAGCAGTTCTTC.

A single count supports this clone. V is TRBV6-1 and J is TRBJ2-1; D ambiguous. The CDR3 is made up of 15 amino acids. V dropped 6 bases and J dropped 4 bases, with 16 bases sitting between them. Germline V gives CDR1 MNHNS, CDR2 SASEGT. CDR3 nucleotides: TGTGCCAGCAGGGTGACGGATGGCAGGTACAATGAGCAGTTCTTC. This encodes CASRVTDGRYNEQFF.

The chain links TRBV6-1 to TRBJ2-4; TRBD1 is a possible D gene (6 bases). The CDR3 is 12 amino acids. Trimming pared 6 bases from V and 7 bases from J, leaving 10 bases between. Per germline, CDR1 MNHNS and CDR2 SASEGT. CDR3 nucleotides: TGTGCCAGCAGGCAGGGACACAACATTCAGTACTTC. This codes for CASRQGHNIQYF.

This clone was detected once. The gene calls are TRBV29-1 and TRBJ2-1; 9 nucleotides agree with TRBD1. In germline, CDR1 is SQVTM, CDR2 ANQGSEA. The V gene end was trimmed by 7 bases and the J gene end by 0 bases; junction bases not matched to a gene: 13. The CDR3 contains 17 residues. DNA for the CDR3: TGCAGCGCTAAACCACAGGGGGCAAGGGGCTCCTACAATGAGCAGTTCTTC. Its protein is CSAKPQGARGSYNEQFF.

The V gene is TRBV12-5, the J gene TRBJ1-2; D possibly corresponds to TRBD1 (5 bases). The CDR3 loop spans 17 amino acids. Germline CDR1 is LGHNT and CDR2 is FRNRAP. The V end was cut by 6 bases, the J end by 2 bases, with 22 bases between. The CDR3 DNA reads as TGTGCTAGTGGGTCTAGACAGCCTTTCGGAAGGAACTATGGCTACACCTTC. The encoded protein is CASGSRQPFGRNYGYTF.

The rearrangement uses TRBV30 and TRBJ1-1; possibly TRBD1 for D (6 bases). The CDR3 is made up of 13 amino acids. V lost 5 bases and J lost 1, with 11 bases in between. Germline loops: CDR1 GTSNPN, CDR2 SVGIG (reference sequence). CDR3 nucleotide sequence: TGTGCCTGGCGCTCGGGACAGAACACTGAAGCTTTCTTT. Amino acids: CAWRSGQNTEAFF.